The entry that follows covers one TCR beta chain sequence. This sample was included in a study of blood T cell repertoires in COVID-19. Turning to the study itself: T cells, B-cell-depleted T cells, or PBMCs provided the cDNA or gDNA that served as material.

This CDR3 is 18 amino acids long. The authors' processing: Reference gene primer amplification gave estimated nucleated cell counts. Profiled with immunoSEQ multiplex PCR; TCRdb holds only in-frame clones, not every one. The V and J calls and the clone size are those of that table, but D and trimming were determined from the DNA. This table holds about 240,000 clones, approximately 78% found once. The sequenced sample consisted of peripheral blood. The receptor comes from a woman in her fifties or sixties with active or convalescent COVID-19. This rearrangement joins TRBV21-1 to TRBJ1-2. TRBV21-1 is a documented pseudogene. The CDR3 sequence is CASSPGRQGSRSNYGYTF. Here the CDR3 DNA reads TGTGCCAGCAGCCCTGGGAGGCAGGGCAGTCGATCTAACTATGGCTACACCTTC.